The next 8 T cell receptor beta chains were all read from a single sample in a study of blood T cell repertoires in COVID-19. Some clones are missing from TCRdb's copy, which holds only in-frame ones; the method was immunoSEQ multiplex PCR. The repertoire has around 300,000 clones, 85% to 90% of them found once; the top ten carry approximately 2%. The sample comprised PBMCs or T cells enriched from blood (not recorded which). These receptors were collected from a woman aged 55-70 years in a cohort exposed to, infected with or recovered from COVID-19 (not recorded which).

The gene calls are TRBV18 and TRBJ2-2; D may be TRBD2 (5 bases). The germline V and J ends were trimmed by 2 bases and 6 bases, with 13 bases remaining between them. The CDR3 totals 15 residues. The germline gives CDR1 KGHSH, CDR2 LQKENI. CDR3 coding DNA: TGTGCCAGCTCACCAATCGTTTCGGGGTCCGGGGAGCTGTTTTTT. Translating it yields CASSPIVSGSGELFF.

The chain is built from TRBV9 and TRBJ1-2; 7 bases align to TRBD1. CDR1 is SGDLS, CDR2 YYNGEE, per germline. The length of the CDR3 is 14 residues. J lost 7 bases, V lost 4 bases, and 10 bases had no gene match. CDR3 coding DNA: TGTGCCAGCAGCTCCGGGAGGGGGCAAGGTGGCTACACCTTC. Protein product: CASSSGRGQGGYTF.

CDR3 DNA: TGTGCCACCAGCAGAGATTGGGGACAAGGACACGAGCAGTACTTC. Its translation is CATSRDWGQGHEQYF. The chain combines TRBV15 with TRBJ2-7; perhaps TRBD1 as D (6 bases). This CDR3 has 15 amino acids. Germline V gene lookup returns CDR1 LNHNV and CDR2 YYDKDF (reference sequence). V was cut by 0 bases and J by 5 bases, with 14 bases left in between.

The V gene is TRBV28, the J gene TRBJ1-1; D gene uncertain. This CDR3 contains 13 residues. V was cut by 7 bases and J by 6 bases, with 15 bases left in between. Per germline, CDR1 MDHEN and CDR2 SYDVKM. CDR3 protein: CASTLGGISEAFF. Here the CDR3 DNA reads TGTGCCAGCACTCTGGGAGGGATCTCTGAAGCTTTCTTT.

J is TRBJ1-2 and V is TRBV6-5; the match to TRBD1 covers 8 bases. The CDR3 has 15 residues. V lost 5 bases, J lost 0 bases, and 5 bases stayed unmatched. In germline, CDR1 is MNHEY, CDR2 SVGAGI. CDR3 in DNA: TGTGCCAGCAGTCCGCAGACAGGGGCTAACTATGGCTACACCTTC. Its protein is CASSPQTGANYGYTF.

The V and J genes are TRBV3-1 (or the pseudogene TRBV3-2) and TRBJ1-1, with 8 bases aligning to TRBD1. CDR3 size: 17 residues. V gave up 3 bases and J gave up 2 bases; unmatched junction bases: 11. CDR1 LGHDT and CDR2 YNNKEL come from the germline V gene (reference sequence). CDR3 sequence reads: CASSQDRAKSPNTEAFF. The CDR3, as DNA: TGTGCCAGCAGCCAGGACAGGGCAAAGAGTCCTAACACTGAAGCTTTCTTT.

This chain connects TRBV4-3 to TRBJ1-2, with 7 nucleotides matching TRBD1. CDR3 size: 18 residues. Germline CDR1 and CDR2: LGHNA and YSLEER. V lost 2 bases, J lost 0 bases, and 12 bases stayed unmatched. The CDR3 nucleotides are TGCGCCAGCAGCCAACTGTACAGGGGAGGTACCGCTAACTATGGCTACACCTTC. Amino acids: CASSQLYRGGTANYGYTF.

The rearrangement links TRBV21-1 to TRBJ2-7; TRBD2 reflects the table's D call only, with no check against the DNA. TRBV21-1 is deemed a pseudogene. This CDR3 is built from 16 residues. Here the CDR3 reads CASSKWAGGPYEQQYF. CDR3 in DNA: TGTGCCAGCAGCAAATGGGCGGGAGGGCCCTACGAGCAGCAGTACTTC.